This T cell receptor beta chain was recovered during a study of glioma-infiltrating T cells after dendritic cell vaccination (dated by TCRdb to the mid-2010s). Study-level background: The cohort comprised about 15 glioblastoma patients from Phase I and II dendritic cell vaccination trials, 9 newly diagnosed and 6 with recurrent disease. Autologous tumor lysate-pulsed dendritic cell vaccination was administered to the patients between 2003 and 2012. The vaccine consisted of monocyte-derived dendritic cells cultured roughly 7 days with IL-4 and GM-CSF, then pulsed overnight with autologous tumor lysate. Each patient got three intradermal injections of the dendritic cell vaccine, spaced at biweekly intervals, in the arm below the axilla. Tumor-infiltrating lymphocyte content was quantified and tumor and blood repertoires were compared in dendritic cell-vaccinated glioblastoma patients by deep sequencing of TCR beta CDR3 regions. TCR sequencing metrics, including TIL content and tumor-blood repertoire overlap, were correlated with survival after dendritic cell vaccination. Results and caveats for the whole study, not just this receptor: Higher estimated pretreatment TIL content predicted longer time to progression and overall survival after dendritic cell vaccination. The three-group TCR overlap response model was described as speculative and requiring prospective validation. TCR clonality showed no direct relationship with survival, which suggests that a diverse polyclonal response may be important. The cohort was small and heterogeneous, only a few patients had full blood and tumor sets, and even fewer had initial-recurrent tumor pairs.

The time point label, as the study defines it: after dendritic cell vaccination, including at tumor progression/relapse. Patients were selected on the basis of adequate residual fresh-frozen tumor tissue and more than two years of available survival data. Although molecular status otherwise differed among the glioblastoma patients, no patient had an isocitrate dehydrogenase mutation. PBMC collection took place before vaccination, two weeks after the third vaccination, and at tumor progression if progression occurred. The Qiagen DNeasy Blood extraction Kit was used to extract genomic DNA. Concerning this clone itself: The antigen it binds to is not known. Within one base of it there is no much larger clone, and no base qualities were kept.

Using the immunoSEQ assay, TCRB CDR3 regions were amplified from 1.5 to 2 micrograms of genomic DNA, or from all available DNA when less than that was on hand. For multiplex PCR, 60 forward primers for TCR V beta segments and 13 reverse primers for J beta segments were used. Synthetic control templates were spiked into each sample at limiting dilution to estimate reads per starting template. Sequencing produced 87 bp reads on the Illumina HiSeq System. As for how the authors treated the data: PCR and sequencing errors were removed by a nearest neighbor algorithm that merged closely related sequences. TCR overlap was defined as the percentage of unique tumor TCR beta sequences that were also present in the same patient's peripheral blood. Entries here come from immuneACCESS through TCRdb and include only in-frame sequences with V and J called. Some clones fail to appear in such tables; in the studies checked, an unresolved V gene covers under half of the shortfall, and the cause of the remainder is unknown. V, J and clone size derive from that table, while D and trimming were established from the DNA sequence. This sample lists 55,000 to 75,000 clones; just under 85% were detected once. The ten largest account for less than 20% of the sample.

The germline V gene encodes CDR1 LNHDA and CDR2 SQIVND (reference sequence). The CDR3 starts with the cysteine, ends with the phenylalanine, and has 15 residues. The kept DNA is CDR3 alone, 45 bases in frame from the first base. At the junction V is shortened by 4 bases and J by 7 bases; bases outside the gene matches: 4. The sequence was obtained from a human donor with glioblastoma. The receptor chain draws on TRBV19 and TRBJ1-6; TRBD1 agrees with 10 junctional bases. The sequencing here drew on blood, taken after dendritic cell vaccination. The CDR3 has the sequence CASSRTGGNNSPLHF. DNA sequence: TGTGCCAGTAGTAGGACAGGGGGGAACAATTCACCCCTCCACTTT. This CDR3, with the reference TRBV19 and TRBJ1-6 proteins standing in past its ends, gives the full variable domain DGGITQSPKYLFRKEGQNVTLSCEQNLNHDAMYWYRQDPGQGLRLIYYSQIVNDFQKGDIAEGYSVSREKKESFPLTVTSAQKNPTAFYLCASSRTGGNNSPLHFGNGTRLTVT.